The rows below give T cell receptor beta chains drawn from one sample of a study of radiotherapy plus CTLA-4 blockade in lung cancer. The assay was immunoSEQ multiplex PCR, and TCRdb's table has in-frame clones only and misses some. The top ten clones hold around 2.7% of a sample with 90,000 to 100,000 clones, approximately 74% of them seen once. Specimen: peripheral blood, collected from a patient treated with radiotherapy plus ipilimumab. These receptors came from a human donor with non-small cell lung cancer who had a partial response to radiotherapy plus ipilimumab. Some clones in this sample may be carry-over from other donors' samples. CDR3s leave out the opening cysteine and the closing phenylalanine or tryptophan. Fields, in order: V gene, CDR3 protein.

V: TRBV30
CDR3: AWSSGVVAKNIQY

V: TRBV11-3
CDR3: ASSSIAGKNYEQY

V: TRBV7-2
CDR3: ASSLTYEQY

V: TRBV7-6
CDR3: ASSRRAQETQY

V: TRBV18
CDR3: ASSSSGGHYEQY

V: TRBV9
CDR3: ASSEREQGTDTQY

V: TRBV9
CDR3: ASSGTGAATEAF

V: TRBV6-6
CDR3: ASSASGTSPYNEQF

V: TRBV11-3
CDR3: ASSSGAYEQY

V: TRBV6-1
CDR3: ASSEDRGQETQY

V: TRBV5-4
CDR3: ASSLGLAAQGIYEQY

V: TRBV19
CDR3: ASTLTAGQGNTEAF

V: TRBV28
CDR3: ATRTSGDYEQY

V: TRBV7-9
CDR3: ASSDASGGADCQY

V: TRBV7-9
CDR3: ASSWSPGSTNEKLF

V: TRBV7-8
CDR3: ASSGTDRRNEKLF

V: TRBV27
CDR3: ASSATGTGAMNTEAF

V: TRBV7-9
CDR3: ASSPPWGSDEQF

V: TRBV4-3
CDR3: ASSQDGTATDTQY

V: TRBV9
CDR3: ASSLLPVRDNEQF

V: TRBV4-1
CDR3: ASSQPGTGGEETQY

V: TRBV7-2
CDR3: ASSLRSRGSTDTQY

V: TRBV28
CDR3: ASSRRSRDRLHEQY

V: TRBV9
CDR3: ASSAGGDPDTQY